The rows below give T cell receptor beta chains drawn from one sample of a study of CD8+ T cells in alopecia areata. Produced via immunoSEQ multiplex PCR; TCRdb's table is partial and in-frame only. The table lists about 100,000 clones, about three fifths of them singletons. This material consisted of CD8+ T cells sorted from blood, taken between weeks 55 and 65, from a patient treated with tofacitinib. The receptor source for this set is a human donor with alopecia areata. CDR3s include the opening cysteine and the closing phenylalanine or tryptophan. D genes are given only for firm matches. Size values are once, few and many counts, or a class for expanded clones, and some rows have none.

d_gene,abundance,j_gene,v_gene,CDR3nt,CDR3aa
-,-,TRBJ2-3,TRBV13,TGTGCCAGCAGCGCCAGGGGCACAGATACGCAGTATTTT,CASSARGTDTQYF
-,-,TRBJ2-7,TRBV2,TGTGCCAGGAATCCGGGACACATCTACGAGCAGTACTTC,CARNPGHIYEQYF
-,few,TRBJ2-5,TRBV29-1,TGCAGCGTTGAAGTGGTGCCTACTCAAGAGACCCAGTACTTC,CSVEVVPTQETQYF
TRBD1,few,TRBJ2-2,TRBV6-6,TGTGCCAGCGCAGGGGGCGAGGCCGGGGAGCTGTTTTTT,CASAGGEAGELFF
-,once,TRBJ2-7,TRBV29-1,TGCAGCGTTGAAGGGGCTCCGGGGCAAGGCGACGAGCAGTACTTC,CSVEGAPGQGDEQYF
-,-,TRBJ1-5,TRBV6-5,TGTGCCAGCAAGTTAAAAGCGGGGAATCAGCCCCAGCATTTT,CASKLKAGNQPQHF
-,few,TRBJ1-1,TRBV13,TGTGCCAGCAGCTTAATGGTTAGACCGAACACTGAAGCTTTCTTT,CASSLMVRPNTEAFF
TRBD1,-,TRBJ2-6,TRBV5-1,TGCGCCAGCAGCTTCCCAGGGGGCGCTGGGGCCAACGTCCTGACTTTC,CASSFPGGAGANVLTF
-,-,TRBJ2-1,TRBV2,TGTGCCAGCAGTGAAACCCTCGACAATGAGCAGTTCTTC,CASSETLDNEQFF
-,-,TRBJ1-1,TRBV2,TGTGCCAGCAGTGAAAGGGGCACTGAAGCTTTCTTT,CASSERGTEAFF
TRBD2,once,TRBJ2-1,TRBV11-2,TGTGCCAGCAGCTTAAGGCCTAGCGGGGGGCTGTACAATGAGCAGTTCTTC,CASSLRPSGGLYNEQFF
TRBD1,-,TRBJ2-7,TRBV11-3,TGTGCCAGCAGCTTTACCGGGACAGGGAATGAGCAGTACTTC,CASSFTGTGNEQYF
-,once,TRBJ2-3,TRBV5-1,TGCGCCAGCAGCCTGAACACAGATACGCAGTATTTT,CASSLNTDTQYF
TRBD1,few,TRBJ2-1,TRBV7-9,TGTGCCAGCAGCCACCGGGACAGGGGAAACTACAATGAGCAGTTCTTC,CASSHRDRGNYNEQFF
-,few,TRBJ2-4,TRBV27,TGTGCCAGCAGTTGGTCCGGCACCGACCGACTTCAGTACTTC,CASSWSGTDRLQYF
-,-,TRBJ2-7,TRBV29-1,TGCAGCGTCGCGGGGTTTGGTGGCGAGCAGTACTTC,CSVAGFGGEQYF
-,-,TRBJ1-6,TRBV30,TGTGCCTGGACCCACGGCTCACCCCTCCACTTT,CAWTHGSPLHF
TRBD1,-,TRBJ2-5,TRBV6-5,TGTGCCAGCAGTTATGGACAGGTTCAAGAGACCCAGTACTTC,CASSYGQVQETQYF
-,-,TRBJ2-7,TRBV14,TGTGCCAGCAGCCAAGCCGGAAACTCCTACGAGCAGTACTTC,CASSQAGNSYEQYF
-,few,TRBJ2-1,TRBV9,TGTGCCAGCAGCGTAGGGGGGGAAGAGCAGTTCTTC,CASSVGGEEQFF
-,-,TRBJ2-7,TRBV27,TGTGCCAGCAGTTCAGCGTGGCTATCCTACGAGCAGTACTTC,CASSSAWLSYEQYF
-,-,TRBJ2-5,TRBV4-2,TGTGCCAGCAGCCAAGAGGGGGTGGAGGGAGAAGAGACCCAGTACTTC,CASSQEGVEGEETQYF
-,once,TRBJ2-6,TRBV5-6,TGTGCCAGCAGCTTCCCCACTGGGGCCAACGTCCTGACTTTC,CASSFPTGANVLTF
-,-,TRBJ1-5,TRBV11-1,TGTGCCAGCAGCCCAAAAACTGGTCAGCCCCAGCATTTT,CASSPKTGQPQHF
-,-,TRBJ2-5,TRBV9,TGTGCCAGCAGCCAGGGTAGCCAAGAGACCCAGTACTTC,CASSQGSQETQYF
-,-,TRBJ2-7,TRBV11-2,TGTGCCAGCAGGCGCGGACAGCTCTCCTACGAGCAGTACTTC,CASRRGQLSYEQYF
-,-,TRBJ2-7,TRBV27,TGTGCCAGCAGTTTATGGTCAGGGGAGGGGGACGAGCAGTACTTC,CASSLWSGEGDEQYF
TRBD2,-,TRBJ2-3,TRBV19,TGTGCCAGTGCCGCGGGGGGCACAGATACGCAGTATTTT,CASAAGGTDTQYF